This T cell receptor (beta chain) stems from a study of blood T cell repertoires in COVID-19. For the study at large: COVID-19 samples from acute and convalescent phases originated in the United States, Italy and Spain. T cells, B-cell-depleted T cells, or PBMCs provided the cDNA or gDNA that served as material.

Original handling: Nucleated cell number was recorded as an estimate derived from reference gene primer amplification. Libraries were prepared by immunoSEQ multiplex PCR; TCRdb keeps only in-frame clonotypes and omits some of them. That table is the source of V, J and clone size, and D and trimming were worked out from the DNA. The repertoire holds 300,000 to 400,000 clones, with 90% to 95% as singletons. The sequenced material came from peripheral blood. The sequence was collected from a woman under 30 who had recovered from COVID-19.

The CDR3 DNA follows: TGTGCCAGTACGACAATTACAGGGGGCTGGGGCTACACCTTC. The encoded protein is CASTTITGGWGYTF. The chain uses TRBV19 and TRBJ1-2; 9 positions agree with TRBD1. Germline CDR1 LNHDA, CDR2 SQIVND (reference sequence). The CDR3 runs 14 residues. After removal of 7 bases from V and 8 bases from J, the junction contained 11 bases not matched to a gene.